Listed below are T cell receptor beta chains from one sample, sequenced in a study of T cells in Graves' hyperthyroidism and ophthalmopathy. TCRdb recomputed calls from the multiplex PCR reads with MiXCR, one row per CDR3 protein. The sample holds about 640,000 distinct CDR3 sequences, around 21% seen once. The sequencing input was blood. These receptors originate from a man in his thirties or forties with Graves' ophthalmopathy. Both conserved end residues are part of each CDR3. A D gene is named only where the DNA matches it firmly. Size values are once, few and many counts, or a class for expanded clones, and some rows have none.

cdr3_nt cdr3_aa clone_size v_call d_call j_call
TGTGCCAGCAGCTTACAGGGGGTAAACAATCAGCCCCAGCATTTT CASSLQGVNNQPQHF many TRBV7-8 TRBD1 TRBJ1-5
TGTGCCACCAGTGATTGGGAGGGACCCTCTTACCAAGAGACCCAGTACTTC CATSDWEGPSYQETQYF . TRBV24-1 TRBD2 TRBJ2-5
TGTGCCAGCAGCTTAGGGTTGGACAGGATCACAGATACGCAGTATTTT CASSLGLDRITDTQYF few TRBV7-2 TRBD1 TRBJ2-3
TGCAGAATTTGGGGGATGAACACTGAAGCTTTCTTT CRIWGMNTEAFF few TRBV20-1 . TRBJ1-1
TGCAGTGCCCTGGGGGATACGCAGTATTTT CSALGDTQYF many TRBV20-1 . TRBJ2-3
TGTGCCACCAGCAGAGGGACAGGGAGGGACACTGAAGCTTTCTTT CATSRGTGRDTEAFF . TRBV15 TRBD1 TRBJ1-1
TGCAGTGCTAGAGACCCCTCTAGCGGGTCTCGCCACGAGCAGTACTTC CSARDPSSGSRHEQYF many TRBV20-1 TRBD2 TRBJ2-7
TGTGCCAGCAGTCACCTAGCGGGGATAGAAGAGACCCAGTACTTC CASSHLAGIEETQYF . TRBV28 TRBD2 TRBJ2-5
TGTGCCAGCAGTCAAACCGGGACAGGGTACGAGCAGTTCTTC CASSQTGTGYEQFF . TRBV27 TRBD1 TRBJ2-1
TGCAGCGTAGGAAAGACGCGCACTAGCACAGATACGCAGTATTTT CSVGKTRTSTDTQYF few TRBV29-1 . TRBJ2-3
TGTGCCAGCAGTTTATCCAGGGCAGATACGCAGTATTTT CASSLSRADTQYF many TRBV28 . TRBJ2-3
TGCAGTGGGGGGGGGCGGGAGCGATACAATGAGCAGTTCTTC CSGGGRERYNEQFF few TRBV20-1 . TRBJ2-1
TGTGCCAGTAGTCAAACTGCTGGCTACGAGCAGTACTTC CASSQTAGYEQYF few TRBV19 . TRBJ2-7
TGTGCCAGTATCGGGGGAGGGGGCAACATGAACACTGAAGCTTTCTTT CASIGGGGNMNTEAFF . TRBV19 TRBD1 TRBJ1-1
TGTGCCAGCAGTTACCCCGGACAGGGACTCTATGGCTACACCTTC CASSYPGQGLYGYTF . TRBV6-2/TRBV6-3 TRBD1 TRBJ1-2
TGTGCCAGCAGTCCACCCGGGGGAGAAGACTACGAGCAGTACTTC CASSPPGGEDYEQYF many TRBV28 . TRBJ2-7
TGTGCCAGCAGTACCCCCGCGGGGCGTGGAGAAAAACTGTTTTTT CASSTPAGRGEKLFF few TRBV2 . TRBJ1-4
TGCAGCGTTGAAGGTAGCGGGAACACCGGGGAGCTGTTTTTT CSVEGSGNTGELFF . TRBV29-1 . TRBJ2-2
TGTGCCAGCAGCCAAGACCTAGGACGGGGACGTACTGGTACTAATGAAAAACTGTTTTTT CASSQDLGRGRTGTNEKLFF . TRBV3-2 . TRBJ1-4
TGTGCCAGCAGCCCAGACTCTAACTCCTACGAGCAGTACTTC CASSPDSNSYEQYF . TRBV7-2 . TRBJ2-7
TGTGCCAGCAGTGAATCGCGGAACTACGAGCAGTACTTC CASSESRNYEQYF . TRBV6-1 . TRBJ2-7
TGTGCCAGCAGCCTGTATAGCGGGAGTACACTCAGGCGAACAGATACGCAGTATTTT CASSLYSGSTLRRTDTQYF few TRBV3-1 TRBD2 TRBJ2-3
TGTGCCAGCAGTGAAGTGCACACGTCCGTGGATGAGCAGTTCTTC CASSEVHTSVDEQFF once TRBV6-4 . TRBJ2-1
TGTGCCAGCAAAGGGACAGGGGGCACCGGGGAGCTGTTTTTT CASKGTGGTGELFF . TRBV6-2/TRBV6-3 TRBD1 TRBJ2-2
TGCGCCAGCAGCTTGAGGGATGGGAATGAAAAACTGTTTTTT CASSLRDGNEKLFF . TRBV5-1 . TRBJ1-4
TGTGCCAGCAACCCGAACAGGGGTGGAAGCTACACCTTC CASNPNRGGSYTF . TRBV7-2 TRBD1 TRBJ1-2
TGTGCCAGGGGGACAGGGGGTACCCTAGAGACCCAGTACTTC CARGTGGTLETQYF . TRBV6-4 TRBD1 TRBJ2-5
TGTGCCAGCAAAACCCCCGGGACGGACAACTACGAGCAGTACTTC CASKTPGTDNYEQYF . TRBV28 . TRBJ2-7
TGTGCCAGCAGCTTGGAGGAACTTGGCTACACCTTC CASSLEELGYTF . TRBV5-4 . TRBJ1-2
TGTGCCAGCATCGCGGGGAGAGAGACCCAGTACTTC CASIAGRETQYF . TRBV7-2 . TRBJ2-5
TGCACCAGCAGCGAACGATGGGGACGCCCGAAGGCGGATGGCTACACCTTC CTSSERWGRPKADGYTF . TRBV5-1 . TRBJ1-2
TGTGCCAGTAGCCCGCGAAAAGGGAACGAGCAGTACTTC CASSPRKGNEQYF . TRBV19 . TRBJ2-7
TGTGCCAGCAGAAAAGGGGCAGGGGATTATGGCTACACCTTC CASRKGAGDYGYTF many TRBV2 . TRBJ1-2
TGTGCCAGCAGATCCGGGACTAGCGGGGCCGGGGGGGTTTCCTACAATGAGCAGTTCTTC CASRSGTSGAGGVSYNEQFF few TRBV6-1 TRBD2 TRBJ2-1
TGTGCCGGCAGTGAATTGACTAGCGTCGCAGATACGCAGTATTTT CAGSELTSVADTQYF . TRBV25-1 TRBD2 TRBJ2-3